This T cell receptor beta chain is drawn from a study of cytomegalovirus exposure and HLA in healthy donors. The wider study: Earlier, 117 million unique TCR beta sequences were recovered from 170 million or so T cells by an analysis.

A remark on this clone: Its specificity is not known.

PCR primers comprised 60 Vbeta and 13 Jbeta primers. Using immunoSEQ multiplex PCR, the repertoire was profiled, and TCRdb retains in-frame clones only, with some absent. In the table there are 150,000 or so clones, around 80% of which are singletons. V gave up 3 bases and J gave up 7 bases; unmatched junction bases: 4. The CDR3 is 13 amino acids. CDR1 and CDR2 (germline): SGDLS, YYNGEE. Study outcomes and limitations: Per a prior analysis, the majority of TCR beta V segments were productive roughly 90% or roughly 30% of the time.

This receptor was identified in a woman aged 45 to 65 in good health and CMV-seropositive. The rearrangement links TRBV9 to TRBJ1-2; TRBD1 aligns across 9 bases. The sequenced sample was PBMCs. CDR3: CASSEGTGSGYTF. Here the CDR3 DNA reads TGTGCCAGCAGCGAAGGGACAGGGAGTGGCTACACCTTC.